This T cell receptor beta chain was sequenced during a study of shared clonotypes between healthy human individuals. Across the study: Three CD4 naive, three CD4 memory, two CD8 naive and one CD8 memory plate were used per donor. Overall study findings and caveats: Shared clonotypes across all four donors exceeded non-shared ones in generation probability. With few donors, the genetic and exposure-history diversity represented was limited.

TCRdb's copy holds only in-frame clones and misses some; the assay was immunoSEQ multiplex PCR. The table has about 2,500,000 clones, around nine tenths seen once. As regards this clone: As yet, its antigen is unknown. Other DNA sequences in the same sample also yield this CDR3.

CD45RA-negative memory and CD45RA+ naive subsets were split from the CD4+ cells. The CDR3 spans 15 residues. Germline lookup yields CDR1 SGDLS and CDR2 YYNGEE. V was pared by 3 bases and J by 1 base, with 2 bases of the junction left unmatched. Sequencing was done on a sample of naive CD4+ T cells sorted from blood. As to subset: CD45RA+ positively selected. The chain carries TRBV9 and TRBJ2-1; TRBD1 matches 9 bases. This sequence was found in a man between 18 and 35 years old in good health. The chain's CDR3 is CASSETGGSYNEQFF. CDR3 DNA sequence: TGTGCCAGCAGCGAGACAGGGGGGTCCTACAATGAGCAGTTCTTC. Combining the CDR3 with reference TRBV9 and TRBJ2-1 gives the whole variable domain DSGVTQTPKHLITATGQRVTLRCSPRSGDLSVYWYQQSLDQGLQFLIQYYNGEERAKGNILERFSAQQFPDLHSELNLSSLELGDSALYFCASSETGGSYNEQFFGPGTRLTVL.